Detailed here is one T cell receptor beta chain. The data were taken from a study of blood T cell repertoires in COVID-19. The repertoire was sequenced with immunoSEQ multiplex PCR; TCRdb's copy has only in-frame clones and lacks some. The data show roughly 140,000 clones, about 90% seen once. Trimming removed 6 bases at V and 4 bases at J, with 10 bases between. The CDR3 length is 12 residues. In germline, CDR1 is MNHEY, CDR2 SMNVEV (reference sequence). The receptor comes from a woman between 50 and 59 years old with acute or convalescent COVID-19. The sequenced sample was peripheral blood. The V and J genes are TRBV27 and TRBJ2-7; a possible D gene is TRBD1 (6 bases). In nucleotides, the CDR3 is TGTGCCAGCAGCCCAGGGGCATACGAGCAGTACTTC. Translating it yields CASSPGAYEQYF.